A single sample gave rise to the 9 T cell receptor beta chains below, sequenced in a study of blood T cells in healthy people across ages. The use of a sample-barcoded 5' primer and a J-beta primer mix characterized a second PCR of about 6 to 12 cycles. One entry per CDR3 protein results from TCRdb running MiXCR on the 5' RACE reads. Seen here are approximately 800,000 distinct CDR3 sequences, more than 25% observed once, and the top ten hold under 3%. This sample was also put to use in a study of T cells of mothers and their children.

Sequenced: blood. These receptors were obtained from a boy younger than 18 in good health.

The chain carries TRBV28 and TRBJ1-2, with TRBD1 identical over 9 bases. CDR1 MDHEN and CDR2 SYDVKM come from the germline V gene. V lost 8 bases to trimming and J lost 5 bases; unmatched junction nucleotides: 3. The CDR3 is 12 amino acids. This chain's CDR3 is CASQGQGYGYTF. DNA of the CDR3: TGTGCCAGCCAAGGACAGGGGTATGGCTACACCTTC.

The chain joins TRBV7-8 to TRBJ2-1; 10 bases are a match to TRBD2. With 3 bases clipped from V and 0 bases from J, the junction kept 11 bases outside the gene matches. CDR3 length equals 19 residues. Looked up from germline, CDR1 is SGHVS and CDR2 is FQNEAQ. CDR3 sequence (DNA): TGTGCCAGCAGCTTTGGGCCTAGCGGGGGTTGGAGCTCCTACAATGAGCAGTTCTTC. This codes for CASSFGPSGGWSSYNEQFF.

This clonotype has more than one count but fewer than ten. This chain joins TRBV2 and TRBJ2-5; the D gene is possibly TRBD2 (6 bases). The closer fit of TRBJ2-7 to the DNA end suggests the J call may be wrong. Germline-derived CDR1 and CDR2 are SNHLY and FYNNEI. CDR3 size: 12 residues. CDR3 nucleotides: TGTGCCAGCAGGCCCCGGGGGTCCGAGCAGTACTTC. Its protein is CASRPRGSEQYF.

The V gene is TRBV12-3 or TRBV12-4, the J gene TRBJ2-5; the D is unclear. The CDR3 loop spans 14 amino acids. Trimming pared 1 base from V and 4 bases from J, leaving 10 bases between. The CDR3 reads CASSLDTIVETQYF. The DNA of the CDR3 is TGTGCCAGCAGTTTAGACACCATTGTAGAGACCCAGTACTTC.

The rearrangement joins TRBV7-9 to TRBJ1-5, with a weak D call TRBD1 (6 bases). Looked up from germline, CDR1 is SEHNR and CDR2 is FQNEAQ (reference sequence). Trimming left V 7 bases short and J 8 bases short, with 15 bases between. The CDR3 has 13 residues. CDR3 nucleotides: TGTGCCAGCACCGCGGACAGAACCAAGCCCCAGCATTTT. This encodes CASTADRTKPQHF.

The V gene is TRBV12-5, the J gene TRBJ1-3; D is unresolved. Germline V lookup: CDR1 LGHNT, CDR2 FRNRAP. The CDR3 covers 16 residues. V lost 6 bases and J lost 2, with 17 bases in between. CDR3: CASGIDGSGPGNTIYF. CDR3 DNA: TGTGCTAGTGGAATAGACGGGTCTGGACCTGGAAACACCATATATTTT.

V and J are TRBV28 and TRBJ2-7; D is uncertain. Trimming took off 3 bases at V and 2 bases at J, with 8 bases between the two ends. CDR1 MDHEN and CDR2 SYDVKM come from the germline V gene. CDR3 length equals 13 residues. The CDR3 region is CASSLEHPYEQYF. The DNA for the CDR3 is TGTGCCAGCAGTTTGGAACACCCCTACGAGCAGTACTTC.

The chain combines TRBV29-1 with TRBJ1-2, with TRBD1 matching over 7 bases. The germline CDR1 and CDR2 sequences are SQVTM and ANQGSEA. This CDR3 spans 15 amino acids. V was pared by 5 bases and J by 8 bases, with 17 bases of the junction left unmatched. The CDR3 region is CSVPGPDYRGWGYTF. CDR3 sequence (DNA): TGCAGCGTTCCCGGGCCAGATTACAGGGGATGGGGCTACACCTTC.

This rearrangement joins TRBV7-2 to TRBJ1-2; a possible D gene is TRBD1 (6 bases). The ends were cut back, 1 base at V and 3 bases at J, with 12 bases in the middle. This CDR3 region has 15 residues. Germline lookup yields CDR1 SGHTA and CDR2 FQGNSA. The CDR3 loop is CASSLDQGLDYGYTF. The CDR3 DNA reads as TGTGCCAGCAGCTTAGACCAGGGGCTCGACTATGGCTACACCTTC.